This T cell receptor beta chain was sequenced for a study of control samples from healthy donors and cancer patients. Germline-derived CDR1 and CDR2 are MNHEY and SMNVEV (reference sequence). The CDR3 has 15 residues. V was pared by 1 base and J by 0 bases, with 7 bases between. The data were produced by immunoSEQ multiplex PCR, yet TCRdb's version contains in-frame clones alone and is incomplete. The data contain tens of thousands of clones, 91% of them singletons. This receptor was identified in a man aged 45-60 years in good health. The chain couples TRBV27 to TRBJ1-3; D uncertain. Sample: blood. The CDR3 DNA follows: TGTGCCAGCAGTTTATTTGGGATCTCTGGAAACACCATATATTTT. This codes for CASSLFGISGNTIYF.